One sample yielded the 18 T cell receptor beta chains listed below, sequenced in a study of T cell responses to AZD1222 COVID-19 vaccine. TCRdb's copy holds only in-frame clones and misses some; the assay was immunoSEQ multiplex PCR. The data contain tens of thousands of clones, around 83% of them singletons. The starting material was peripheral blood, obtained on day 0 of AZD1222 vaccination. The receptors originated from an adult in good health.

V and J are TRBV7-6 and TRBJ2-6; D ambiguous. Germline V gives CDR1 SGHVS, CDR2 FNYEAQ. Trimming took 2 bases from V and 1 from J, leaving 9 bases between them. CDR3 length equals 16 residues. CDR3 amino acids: CASSLIATSGANVLTF. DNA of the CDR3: TGTGCCAGCAGCTTAATCGCTACTTCTGGGGCCAACGTCCTGACTTTC.

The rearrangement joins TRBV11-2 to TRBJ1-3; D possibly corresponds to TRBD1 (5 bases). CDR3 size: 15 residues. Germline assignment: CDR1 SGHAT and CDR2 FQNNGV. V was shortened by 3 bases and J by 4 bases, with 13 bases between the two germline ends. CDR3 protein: CASSLIGAEGNTIYF. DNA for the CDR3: TGTGCCAGCAGCTTGATTGGGGCGGAAGGAAACACCATATATTTT.

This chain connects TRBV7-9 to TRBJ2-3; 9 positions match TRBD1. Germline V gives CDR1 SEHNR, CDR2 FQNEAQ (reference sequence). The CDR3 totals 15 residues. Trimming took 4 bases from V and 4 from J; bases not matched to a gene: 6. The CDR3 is CASSSDRGSADTQYF. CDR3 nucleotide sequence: TGTGCCAGCAGCTCGGACAGGGGCTCAGCAGATACGCAGTATTTT.

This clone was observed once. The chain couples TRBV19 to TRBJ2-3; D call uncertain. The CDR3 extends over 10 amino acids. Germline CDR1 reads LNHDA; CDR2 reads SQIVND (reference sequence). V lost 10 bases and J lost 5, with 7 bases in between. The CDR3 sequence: CATRGDTQYF. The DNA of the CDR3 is TGTGCCACCCGTGGAGATACGCAGTATTTT.

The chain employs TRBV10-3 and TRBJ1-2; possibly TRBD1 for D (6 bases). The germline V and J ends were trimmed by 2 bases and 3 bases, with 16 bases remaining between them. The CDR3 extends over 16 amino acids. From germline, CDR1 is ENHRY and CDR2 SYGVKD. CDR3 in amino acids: CAISEGGDMFDYGYTF. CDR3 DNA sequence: TGTGCCATCAGTGAGGGGGGGGACATGTTTGACTATGGCTACACCTTC.

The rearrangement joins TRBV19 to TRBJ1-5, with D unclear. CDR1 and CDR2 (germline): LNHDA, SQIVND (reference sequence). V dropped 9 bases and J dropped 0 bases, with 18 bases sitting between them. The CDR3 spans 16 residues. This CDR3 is CASNRPAGLSNQPQHF. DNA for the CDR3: TGTGCCAGCAACCGTCCGGCAGGACTTAGCAATCAGCCCCAGCATTTT.

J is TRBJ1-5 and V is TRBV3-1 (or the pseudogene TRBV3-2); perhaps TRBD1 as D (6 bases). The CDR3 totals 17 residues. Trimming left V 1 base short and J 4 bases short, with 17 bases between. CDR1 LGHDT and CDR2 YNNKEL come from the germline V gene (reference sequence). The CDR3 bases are TGTGCCAGCAGCCAAGGGGGGGCCGGCCGGGCAAATCAGCCCCAGCATTTT. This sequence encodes CASSQGGAGRANQPQHF.

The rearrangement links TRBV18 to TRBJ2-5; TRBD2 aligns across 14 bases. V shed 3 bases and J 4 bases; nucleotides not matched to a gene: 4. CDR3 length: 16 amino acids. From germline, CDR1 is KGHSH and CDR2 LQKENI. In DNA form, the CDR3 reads TGTGCCAGCTCACCCGCCGGGACTAGCGGGGGAGAGACCCAGTACTTC. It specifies CASSPAGTSGGETQYF.

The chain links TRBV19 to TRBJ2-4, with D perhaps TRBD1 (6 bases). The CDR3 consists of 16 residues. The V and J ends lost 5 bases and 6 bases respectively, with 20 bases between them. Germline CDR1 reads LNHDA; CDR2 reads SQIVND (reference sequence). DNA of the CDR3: TGTGCCAGTAGTCCTCCACATGGTGGCAGGGGAAACATTCAGTACTTC. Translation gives CASSPPHGGRGNIQYF.

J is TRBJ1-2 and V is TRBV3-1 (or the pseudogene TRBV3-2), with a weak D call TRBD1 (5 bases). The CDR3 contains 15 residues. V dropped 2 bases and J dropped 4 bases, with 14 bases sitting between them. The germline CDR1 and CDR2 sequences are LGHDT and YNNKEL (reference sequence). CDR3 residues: CASSQSNRLAYGYTF. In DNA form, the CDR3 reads TGTGCCAGCAGCCAATCAAACAGGCTCGCCTATGGCTACACCTTC.

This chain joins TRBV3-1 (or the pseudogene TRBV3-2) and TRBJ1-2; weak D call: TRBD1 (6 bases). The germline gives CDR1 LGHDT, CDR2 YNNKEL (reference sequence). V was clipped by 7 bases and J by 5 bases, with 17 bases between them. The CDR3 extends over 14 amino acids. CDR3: CASTPQGPGYGYTF. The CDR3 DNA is TGTGCCAGCACCCCCCAGGGGCCGGGGTATGGCTACACCTTC.

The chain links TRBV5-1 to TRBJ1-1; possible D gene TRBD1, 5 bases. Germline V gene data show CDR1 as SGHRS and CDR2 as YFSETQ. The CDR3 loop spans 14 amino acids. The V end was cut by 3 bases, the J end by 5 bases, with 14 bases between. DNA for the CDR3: TGCGCCAGCAGCTCGCCCGGTGGGGGGACTGAAGCTTTCTTT. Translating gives CASSSPGGGTEAFF.

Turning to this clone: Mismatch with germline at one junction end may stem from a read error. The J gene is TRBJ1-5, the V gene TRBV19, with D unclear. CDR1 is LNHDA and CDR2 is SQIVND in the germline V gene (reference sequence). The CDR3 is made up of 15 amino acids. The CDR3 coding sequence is TGTGCCAGTAGTGTAGAGAACAGAGGCAATCAGCCCCAGCATTTT. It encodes CASSVENRGNQPQHF.

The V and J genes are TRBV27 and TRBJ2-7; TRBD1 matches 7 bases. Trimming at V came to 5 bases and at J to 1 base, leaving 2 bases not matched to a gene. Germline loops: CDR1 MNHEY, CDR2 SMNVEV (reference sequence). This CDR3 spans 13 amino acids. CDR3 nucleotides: TGTGCCAGCAGTCTGACAGGGTCCTACGAGCAGTACTTC. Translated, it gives CASSLTGSYEQYF.

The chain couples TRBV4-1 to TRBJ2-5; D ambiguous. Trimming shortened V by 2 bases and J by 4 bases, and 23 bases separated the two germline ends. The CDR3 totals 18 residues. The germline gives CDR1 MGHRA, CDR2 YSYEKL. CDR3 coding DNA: TGCGCCAGCAGCCAACGGCAAGTGACCCCACCAACGGGAGAGACCCAGTACTTC. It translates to CASSQRQVTPPTGETQYF.

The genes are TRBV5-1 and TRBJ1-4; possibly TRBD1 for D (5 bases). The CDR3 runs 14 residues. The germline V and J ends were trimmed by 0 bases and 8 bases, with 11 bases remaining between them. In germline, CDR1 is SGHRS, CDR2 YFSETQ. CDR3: CASSLVQGGEKLFF. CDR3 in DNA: TGCGCCAGCAGCTTGGTCCAGGGTGGGGAAAAACTGTTTTTT. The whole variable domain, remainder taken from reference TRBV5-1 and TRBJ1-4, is KAGVTQTPRYLIKTRGQQVTLSCSPISGHRSVSWYQQTPGQGLQFLFEYFSETQRNKGNFPGRFSGRQFSNSRSEMNVSTLELGDSALYLCASSLVQGGEKLFFGSGTQLSVL.

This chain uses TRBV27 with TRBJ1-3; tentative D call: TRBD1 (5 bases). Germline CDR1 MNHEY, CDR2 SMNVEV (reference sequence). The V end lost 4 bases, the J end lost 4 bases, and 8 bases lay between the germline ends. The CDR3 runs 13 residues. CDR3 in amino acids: CASSSGGGNTIYF. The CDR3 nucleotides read TGTGCCAGCAGTTCCGGGGGGGGAAACACCATATATTTT.

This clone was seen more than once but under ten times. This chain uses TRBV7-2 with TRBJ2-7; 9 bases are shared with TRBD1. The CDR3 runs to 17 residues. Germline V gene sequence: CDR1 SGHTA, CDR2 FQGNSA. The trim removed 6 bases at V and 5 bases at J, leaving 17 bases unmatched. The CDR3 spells CASSPKIAGQGGDEQYF. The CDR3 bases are TGTGCCAGCAGTCCAAAGATTGCGGGACAGGGAGGTGACGAGCAGTACTTC.